These 14 T cell receptor beta chains originate from one sample sequenced in a study of T cell responses to AZD1222 COVID-19 vaccine. Measured with immunoSEQ multiplex PCR; TCRdb has only the in-frame clones, and not every one. In the table there are tens of thousands of clones, 90% of which are singletons. Sequenced here: peripheral blood, sampled 28 days after the second AZD1222 dose. These receptors were collected from an adult who received the AZD1222 COVID-19 vaccine.

The rearrangement joins TRBV11-2 to TRBJ2-2; D gene uncertain. The CDR3 is made up of 12 amino acids. Deletions cut 6 bases from V and 9 bases from J, with 11 bases between. In germline, CDR1 is SGHAT, CDR2 FQNNGV. Here the CDR3 reads CASSPAPRELFF. The CDR3 DNA sequence: TGTGCCAGCAGTCCCGCCCCCCGGGAGCTGTTTTTT.

The chain couples TRBV9 to TRBJ1-1; weak D call: TRBD1 (6 bases). CDR3 size: 15 residues. Trimming shortened V by 2 bases and J by 1 base, and 12 bases separated the two germline ends. Germline CDR1 is SGDLS and CDR2 is YYNGEE. In DNA, the CDR3 is TGTGCCAGCAGCGTCGCGGACAGCCCGAACACTGAAGCTTTCTTT. Protein: CASSVADSPNTEAFF.

The genes are TRBV7-7 and TRBJ2-2, with unresolved D. V was cut by 3 bases and J by 5 bases, with 7 bases left in between. From germline, CDR1 is SSHAT and CDR2 FNYEAQ (reference sequence). The CDR3 extends over 13 amino acids. CDR3 amino acids: CASSLTQTGELFF. The CDR3 DNA is TGTGCCAGCAGCTTGACGCAAACCGGGGAGCTGTTTTTT.

The chain joins TRBV3-1 (or the pseudogene TRBV3-2) to TRBJ1-1, with TRBD1 as a possible D gene (6 bases). This CDR3 contains 15 residues. V lost 0 bases, J lost 4 bases, and 12 bases lay in between. CDR1 is LGHDT and CDR2 is YNNKEL in the germline V gene (reference sequence). The CDR3 protein is CASSQDGARGTEAFF. Written as DNA, the CDR3 is TGTGCCAGCAGCCAAGACGGGGCCAGGGGCACTGAAGCTTTCTTT.

The rearrangement links TRBV11-2 to TRBJ2-2, with D maybe TRBD1 (6 bases). The CDR3 is made up of 15 amino acids. V was clipped by 1 base and J by 6 bases, with 12 bases between them. Germline V gene lookup returns CDR1 SGHAT and CDR2 FQNNGV. CDR3: CASSLVETGPGELFF. The CDR3 DNA reads TGTGCCAGCAGCTTAGTCGAAACAGGGCCCGGGGAGCTGTTTTTT.

This chain connects TRBV13 to TRBJ1-3, with D uncertain. The CDR3 extends over 15 amino acids. The germline V gene has CDR1 PRHDT and CDR2 FYEKMQ (reference sequence). V gave up 5 bases and J gave up 0 bases, with 11 bases separating them. CDR3: CASSRGRISGNTIYF. CDR3 coding DNA: TGTGCCAGCAGCCGAGGACGGATCTCTGGAAACACCATATATTTT.

The chain is built from TRBV30 and TRBJ2-5; 14 positions match TRBD2. Germline values: CDR1 GTSNPN, CDR2 SVGIG (reference sequence). This CDR3 has 16 residues. The V gene end was trimmed by 1 base and the J gene end by 5 bases; junction bases not matched to a gene: 6. This chain's CDR3 is CAWSGLAGGPGETQYF. The CDR3 DNA is TGTGCCTGGAGTGGACTAGCGGGGGGGCCAGGGGAGACCCAGTACTTC. The whole variable domain, remainder taken from reference TRBV30 and TRBJ2-5, is SQTIHQWPATLVQPVGSPLSLECTVEGTSNPNLYWYRQAAGRGLQLLFYSVGIGQISSEVPQNLSASRPQDRQFILSSKKLLLSDSGFYLCAWSGLAGGPGETQYFGPGTRLLVL.

The chain carries TRBV19 and TRBJ1-1; unclear D gene. Germline CDR1 LNHDA, CDR2 SQIVND (reference sequence). Trimming removed 6 bases at V and 0 bases at J, with 11 bases between. This CDR3 contains 14 residues. The CDR3 spells CASSPGPVNTEAFF. Here the CDR3 DNA reads TGTGCCAGTAGCCCCGGACCGGTGAACACTGAAGCTTTCTTT.

This chain links TRBV3-1 (or the pseudogene TRBV3-2) with TRBJ1-2; D unclear. Per the germline V gene, CDR1 is LGHDT and CDR2 is YNNKEL (reference sequence). V lost 0 bases and J 8 bases, leaving 13 bases between the germline ends. The CDR3 is 14 amino acids. Here the CDR3 DNA reads TGTGCCAGCAGCCAAGATGGGCGGGTTGGCGGCTACACCTTC. Its translation is CASSQDGRVGGYTF.

This clone was observed a handful of times. The rearrangement joins TRBV7-2 to TRBJ1-2, with unresolved D. V shed 1 base and J shed 6 bases, with 9 bases lying between them. The V gene's germline CDR1 is SGHTA and CDR2 FQGNSA. The length of the CDR3 is 13 residues. The DNA for the CDR3 is TGTGCCAGCAGCTTAGGGCCGTCTGATGGCTACACCTTC. Residues: CASSLGPSDGYTF.

V usage is TRBV6-5 and J usage is TRBJ1-3; D unclear. This CDR3 spans 15 amino acids. Trimming removed 7 bases from V and 4 bases from J, with 17 bases in between. Germline-derived CDR1 and CDR2 are MNHEY and SVGAGI. The DNA of the CDR3 is TGTGCCAGCACCCCTGGGATGGTGTTGGGAAACACCATATATTTT. Amino acid sequence: CASTPGMVLGNTIYF.

The chain uses TRBV7-8 and TRBJ1-1; 7 nucleotides match TRBD1. Germline trimming cut 7 bases from V and 0 bases from J; bases unmatched to any gene: 8. Germline CDR1 and CDR2: SGHVS and FQNEAQ. The CDR3 contains 15 residues. The DNA of the CDR3 is TGTGCCAGCACCCATGAGGGGGCCTTGAACACTGAAGCTTTCTTT. Encoded protein: CASTHEGALNTEAFF.

This chain joins TRBV13 and TRBJ1-3, with D possibly matching TRBD1 (5 bases). With 3 bases removed from V and 0 bases from J, the gap between germline ends came to 15 bases. CDR3 length equals 17 residues. Germline V lookup: CDR1 PRHDT, CDR2 FYEKMQ (reference sequence). This CDR3 reads CASSFRQTTSSGNTIYF. The DNA of the CDR3 is TGTGCCAGCAGCTTCCGACAGACGACGAGCTCTGGAAACACCATATATTTT.

The table lists this clone with a count of one. The genes are TRBV6-5 and TRBJ2-7; 7 bases match TRBD1. The CDR3 runs to 14 residues. V shed 2 bases and J 1 base; nucleotides not matched to a gene: 2. Germline CDR1 reads MNHEY; CDR2 reads SVGAGI. The CDR3 here is CASSYTGQSYEQYF. CDR3 in DNA: TGTGCCAGCAGTTACACGGGACAGTCCTACGAGCAGTACTTC.